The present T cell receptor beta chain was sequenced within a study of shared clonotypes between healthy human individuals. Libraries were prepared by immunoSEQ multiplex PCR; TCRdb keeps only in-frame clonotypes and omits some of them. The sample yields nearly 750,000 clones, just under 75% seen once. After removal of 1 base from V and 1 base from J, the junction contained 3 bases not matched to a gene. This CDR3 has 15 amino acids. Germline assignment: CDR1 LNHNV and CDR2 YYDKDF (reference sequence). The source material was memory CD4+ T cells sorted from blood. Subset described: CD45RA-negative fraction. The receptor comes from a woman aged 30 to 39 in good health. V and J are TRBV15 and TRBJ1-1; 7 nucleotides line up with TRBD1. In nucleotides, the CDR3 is TGTGCCACCAGCAGAGTGACAGGGAGGAACACTGAAGCTTTCTTT. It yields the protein CATSRVTGRNTEAFF.